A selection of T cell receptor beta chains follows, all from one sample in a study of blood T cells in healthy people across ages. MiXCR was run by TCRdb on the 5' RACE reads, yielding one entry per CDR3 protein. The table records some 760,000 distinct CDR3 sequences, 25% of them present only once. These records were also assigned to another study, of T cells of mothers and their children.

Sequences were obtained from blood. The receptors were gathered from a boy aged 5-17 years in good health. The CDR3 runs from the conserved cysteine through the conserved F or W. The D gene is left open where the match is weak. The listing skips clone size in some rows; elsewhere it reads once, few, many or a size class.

TGTGCCAGCAGCCCTCAAGACAGGGGGCTAGAGCAGTACTTC	CASSPQDRGLEQYF	TRBD1	TRBV7-9	TRBJ2-7	few
TGCGCCAGCAGCCAAGTTGTAGCTGGCACAGCCTACGAGCAGTACTTC	CASSQVVAGTAYEQYF	-	TRBV4-1	TRBJ2-7	-
TGTGCCTGGCAGGGCCCTTCCGGCATTCAGTACTTC	CAWQGPSGIQYF	-	TRBV30	TRBJ2-4	few
TGCAGCGGGGTGGACCGGACCCGAGGGGGCTACACCTTC	CSGVDRTRGGYTF	-	TRBV29-1	TRBJ1-2	-
TGTGCCAGCAGCATTCTAATCAGGGATAAGCAGTTCTTC	CASSILIRDKQFF	-	TRBV7-9	TRBJ2-1	-
TGTGCCAGCAGTTCGGCTACGGGACAGGGTGATACCTACGAGCAGTACTTC	CASSSATGQGDTYEQYF	TRBD1	TRBV6-2/TRBV6-3	TRBJ2-7	few
TGCAGTGCTAGATCCAGGGGGGACAATACCTACGAGCAGTACTTC	CSARSRGDNTYEQYF	-	TRBV20-1	TRBJ2-7	few
TGTGCCACCAGCGTCGCCCACATGAGGAGGCAGCCCCAGCATTTT	CATSVAHMRRQPQHF	-	TRBV15	TRBJ1-5	few
TGCGCCAGCAGCTTAATCGACAGGCAAACCAATGAGCAGTTCTTC	CASSLIDRQTNEQFF	-	TRBV5-1	TRBJ2-1	-
TGTGCCAGCAGTGAGCAGGGAAACACCATATATTTT	CASSEQGNTIYF	-	TRBV2	TRBJ1-3	few
TGTGCCAGCAGTTACATGCAGGGGGCCTTCACAGATACGCAGTATTTT	CASSYMQGAFTDTQYF	TRBD1	TRBV6-2/TRBV6-3	TRBJ2-3	few
TGTGCCAGCAGCTTAGGTAGCGGGAGATCGAACACCGGGGAGCTGTTTTTT	CASSLGSGRSNTGELFF	TRBD2	TRBV7-9	TRBJ2-2	few
TGTGCCAGCGGTAGGCAAGGAAACAATGAGCAGTTCTTC	CASGRQGNNEQFF	-	TRBV6-5	TRBJ2-1	-
TGCAGTGCTAGTCTTGGCGGCGCCAAGGGCTCCTGGGGTGGCTACACCTTC	CSASLGGAKGSWGGYTF	-	TRBV20-1	TRBJ1-2	-
TGCGCCAGCAGCCAAGATCACGGGCTAAACTATGGCTACACCTTC	CASSQDHGLNYGYTF	-	TRBV4-3	TRBJ1-2	few
TGCGCCAGCAGCTTGAGGCCTGAGAGCACAGATACGCAGTATTTT	CASSLRPESTDTQYF	-	TRBV5-1	TRBJ2-3	many
TGTGCCTGGAGTATCGGGACTAGCGGGCGTAGCACAGATACGCAGTATTTT	CAWSIGTSGRSTDTQYF	TRBD2	TRBV30	TRBJ2-3	-
TGTGCCAGCAGTTTATTGGGGGGCTTTCAGCCCCAGCATTTT	CASSLLGGFQPQHF	-	TRBV28	TRBJ1-5	-
TGTGGGTCGGCGGGAACTCCCTACGAGCAGTACTTC	CGSAGTPYEQYF	-	TRBV20-1	TRBJ2-7	-
TGTGCCAGCAGTGGGACAGAAAGTCTCACCGGGGAGCTGTTTTTT	CASSGTESLTGELFF	TRBD1	TRBV6-2/TRBV6-3	TRBJ2-2	few
TGTGCCAGCAGCGTAGGTCCCAGCTCCTACGAGCAGTACTTC	CASSVGPSSYEQYF	-	TRBV9	TRBJ2-7	many
TGCAGTGCTAGATACACCCAGGAGAACCATAGCAATCAGCCCCAGCATTTT	CSARYTQENHSNQPQHF	-	TRBV20-1	TRBJ1-5	few
TGTGCCGCAGCTCAAGGCAGATTCGGGACAAGCTCCTACGAGCAGTACTTC	CAAAQGRFGTSSYEQYF	-	TRBV7-9	TRBJ2-7	-
TGTGCCAGCAGTTACTCGCTTTCCGGGACTAGCTCCTACAATGAGCAGTTCTTC	CASSYSLSGTSSYNEQFF	TRBD2	TRBV6-2/TRBV6-3	TRBJ2-1	-
TGCGCCAGCAGCCAAGAACGGGGACAGCCGTTGTCCGGGGAGCTGTTTTTT	CASSQERGQPLSGELFF	TRBD1	TRBV4-3	TRBJ2-2	-
TGTGCCAGCAGCTCCTCCGGGACAGGGGGAACAGAGACCCAGTACTTC	CASSSSGTGGTETQYF	TRBD1	TRBV7-2	TRBJ2-5	-
TGTGCCATCAGTGAGTCCCTTCAGGATAGCGGTCTGGTCGACGAGCAGTGCTTC	CAISESLQDSGLVDEQCF	-	TRBV10-3	TRBJ2-7	-
TGTGCCAGCAGCCTGACAGGGGCCGGTGGCTACACCTTC	CASSLTGAGGYTF	TRBD1	TRBV12-3/TRBV12-4	TRBJ1-2	few
TGTGCCACCAGCAGAGATAGAGGAGGACACACAGATACGCAGTATTTT	CATSRDRGGHTDTQYF	-	TRBV15	TRBJ2-3	-
TGTGCCAGCACCCCCGGGGGAAAACTGTTTTTT	CASTPGGKLFF	-	TRBV2	TRBJ1-4	many
TGTGCCAGCAGCTTCGGATTGGGCGCTAATGAAAAACTGTTTTTT	CASSFGLGANEKLFF	-	TRBV7-2	TRBJ1-4	-
TGTGCCAGCAGTTTATCGAGCTATGGGACAGGGGGCGATTTATACTATGGCTACACCTTC	CASSLSSYGTGGDLYYGYTF	TRBD1	TRBV27	TRBJ1-2	few
TGCAGCGTGCGTGATAGCCCAACTAATGAAAAACTGTTTTTT	CSVRDSPTNEKLFF	-	TRBV29-1	TRBJ1-4	-
TGTGCCAGCAGCCAAGTGCAGGACAGTAATGAAAAACTGTTTTTT	CASSQVQDSNEKLFF	-	TRBV4-2	TRBJ1-4	-
TGTGCCAGCAGCTCAGGGGGAGATCAGCCCCAGCATTTT	CASSSGGDQPQHF	TRBD1	TRBV12-3/TRBV12-4	TRBJ1-5	-
TGCGCCAGCAGCCAAGTCGGTCCGGGGGGCCAAGAGACCCAGTACTTC	CASSQVGPGGQETQYF	TRBD2	TRBV4-3	TRBJ2-5	few
TGTGCCAGCAGTTTAGTGGGAGCGCGTGTATATGAGCAGTTCTTC	CASSLVGARVYEQFF	-	TRBV28	TRBJ2-1	once
TGCGCCAGCAGCTTGACCCCAACCAACTCCTACGAGCAGTACTTC	CASSLTPTNSYEQYF	-	TRBV5-1	TRBJ2-7	-
TGTGCCAGCAGTCCGAACGAGGGAGCTAGCACTGGGGCCAACGTCCTGACTTTC	CASSPNEGASTGANVLTF	-	TRBV12-3/TRBV12-4	TRBJ2-6	-
TGTGCCATCAGTGATCCGGGGGCCCACGAGCAGTACTTC	CAISDPGAHEQYF	-	TRBV10-3	TRBJ2-7	-
TGTGCCAGCAGCGTAGACGTAGCAAATACGCAGTATTTT	CASSVDVANTQYF	-	TRBV9	TRBJ2-3	-
TGTGCCAGCAGCTCCCCAGAGGACATGAACACTGAAGCTTTCTTT	CASSSPEDMNTEAFF	-	TRBV7-2	TRBJ1-1	few
TGTGCCAGCAGCTTAGCGTTAGGACTAGCGGGAGGCACAGATACGCAGTATTTT	CASSLALGLAGGTDTQYF	TRBD2	TRBV7-2	TRBJ2-3	-
TGTGCCAGCAGCTCGGGCAGCGGTGGGGATCAGCCCCAGCATTTT	CASSSGSGGDQPQHF	-	TRBV7-9	TRBJ1-5	-
TGCAGCGTTGACATGAGACTCAACCCCGAACGCGGGCAGTTCTTC	CSVDMRLNPERGQFF	-	TRBV29-1	TRBJ2-1	-
TGCGCCAGCAGCTTGTGGGCTCAGGGTGAGAGCATTCAGTACTTC	CASSLWAQGESIQYF	-	TRBV5-1	TRBJ2-4	-
TGTGCCAGCAGCCGGGCTCTCCAAGAGACCCAGTACTTC	CASSRALQETQYF	-	TRBV9	TRBJ2-5	-
TGTGCCAGCACAAACGCCGGGACTTCACAAGAGACCCAGTACTTC	CASTNAGTSQETQYF	-	TRBV12-3/TRBV12-4	TRBJ2-5	few
TGTGCCAGCAGGGGAATAGGAAACACCATATATTTT	CASRGIGNTIYF	-	TRBV27	TRBJ1-3	-
TGTGCCAGCAGTCCGCGACTAGCGGGGGCAGGAACCTACGAGCAGTACTTC	CASSPRLAGAGTYEQYF	TRBD2	TRBV27	TRBJ2-7	-
TGTGCCAGCAGCGGTTACGATTACAGGTTTACCGGGGAGCTGTTTTTT	CASSGYDYRFTGELFF	-	TRBV7-8	TRBJ2-2	few
TGCAGTGCTACCCGGGGGGATCCTTCGTTCTTC	CSATRGDPSFF	TRBD2	TRBV20-1	TRBJ2-5	-
TGTGCCAGCAGCCAAGCCCGCGACAGGCCCGATGGCTACACCTTC	CASSQARDRPDGYTF	-	TRBV4-2	TRBJ1-2	-
TGTGCCAGCAGTTTCTTCGAGACAGGCGAGCAGTACTTC	CASSFFETGEQYF	-	TRBV3-1	TRBJ2-7	-
TGCAGTGTTCCGACAGGGGTGTACGAGCAGTACTTC	CSVPTGVYEQYF	TRBD1	TRBV20-1	TRBJ2-7	-
TGTGCCAGCAGTTACGGGCCCCTGGTTGAGCAGTTCTTC	CASSYGPLVEQFF	-	TRBV6-6	TRBJ2-1	-
TGCAGTGCGCGAACCGGGACTAGACCCACAGATACGCAGTATTTT	CSARTGTRPTDTQYF	TRBD2	TRBV20-1	TRBJ2-3	few
TGTGCCAGCAGTACGGACATTGCCTACGAGCAGTACTTC	CASSTDIAYEQYF	-	TRBV12-3/TRBV12-4	TRBJ2-7	-
TGTGCCAGCTCACCTAGTCCAGGGGGCTTTTCCGCTTGGGAGCAGTTCTTC	CASSPSPGGFSAWEQFF	TRBD1	TRBV18	TRBJ2-1	-
TGCGCCAGCGCAGACGGACGCAATCAGCCCCAGCATTTT	CASADGRNQPQHF	-	TRBV4-3	TRBJ1-5	-